Listed below are T cell receptor beta chains from one sample, sequenced in a study of spatial heterogeneity in lung cancer. TCRdb reprocessed the 5' RACE reads with MiXCR, giving one entry per CDR3 protein. The sample consists of around 92,000 distinct CDR3 sequences, roughly 12% of them appearing once. The sample was PBMCs, taken at surgery. The receptors shown here come from a male donor with early-stage non-small cell lung cancer. The CDR3 runs from the conserved cysteine through the conserved F or W. D genes are given only for firm matches. Size is stated for part of the rows, as once, few or many counts, or as a class when the clone is expanded.

D gene,V gene,clone size,CDR3 length,J gene,CDR3 DNA,CDR3 protein
TRBD1,TRBV7-2,few,16,TRBJ1-3,TGTGCCAGCAGCTTATTTCCAGGGACAGTGGGAAACACCATATATTTT,CASSLFPGTVGNTIYF
NA,TRBV7-3,NA,15,TRBJ2-1,TGTGCCAGCAGCCTTGGGGCTAGCAGATACAATGAGCAGTTCTTC,CASSLGASRYNEQFF
TRBD1,TRBV4-3,few,15,TRBJ1-2,TGCGCCAGCAGCCGGGGACAGGGTTATGGCTATGGCTACACCTTC,CASSRGQGYGYGYTF
NA,TRBV5-1,NA,14,TRBJ1-2,TGCGCCAGCAGCTTGGTTGTGGACGGCCATGGCTACACCTTC,CASSLVVDGHGYTF
NA,TRBV6-6,NA,13,TRBJ1-2,TGTGCCAGCAGTTACGAAGGACGCTATGGCTACACCTTC,CASSYEGRYGYTF
NA,TRBV7-2,NA,12,TRBJ2-3,TGTGCCAGCAGCTTGTTCACAGATACGCAGTATTTT,CASSLFTDTQYF
TRBD1,TRBV7-8,NA,15,TRBJ1-2,TGTGCCAGCAGCCCACGGGGACAGGGACCCTATGGCTACACCTTC,CASSPRGQGPYGYTF
NA,TRBV30,NA,16,TRBJ2-1,TGTGCCTGGAGACAATCTTGGGGGAGGGGGTCCAATGAGCAGTTCTTC,CAWRQSWGRGSNEQFF
NA,TRBV24-1,NA,11,TRBJ2-7,TGTGCCACCAGTGATGGGGACGAGCAGTACTTC,CATSDGDEQYF
NA,TRBV6-2/TRBV6-3,few,12,TRBJ2-1,TGTGCCAGCAGTTACGCAGGGAATGAGCAGTTCTTC,CASSYAGNEQFF
TRBD1,TRBV20-1,few,15,TRBJ2-7,TGCAGTGCTAGAGATCCCGGACAGGGGGTATACGAGCAGTACTTC,CSARDPGQGVYEQYF
NA,TRBV28,NA,16,TRBJ2-7,TGTGCCAGCAGCTTTATCCCCTCCAGGGGTGGGTACGAGCAGTACTTC,CASSFIPSRGGYEQYF
TRBD1,TRBV3-1,many,14,TRBJ1-5,TGTGCCAGCAGCCTGACAGGGGTAAATCAGCCCCAGCATTTT,CASSLTGVNQPQHF
NA,TRBV28,few,16,TRBJ1-5,TGTGCCAGCAGTTTATGGATAAGGCAGGGGCTTCAGCCCCAGCATTTT,CASSLWIRQGLQPQHF
NA,TRBV5-6,few,15,TRBJ1-4,TGTGCCAGCAGCCCGACCCAGGGGAACGATGAAAAACTGTTTTTT,CASSPTQGNDEKLFF
TRBD1,TRBV7-2,NA,15,TRBJ2-2,TGTGCCAGCAGCGTACAGGGGGCGCTGGGCGGGGAGCTGTTTTTT,CASSVQGALGGELFF
TRBD2,TRBV6-2/TRBV6-3,NA,20,TRBJ2-7,TGTGCCAGCACCGAAATCGTCGGGACTAGCGGGGGGCCCTTCTCCTACGAGCAGTACTTC,CASTEIVGTSGGPFSYEQYF
TRBD1,TRBV9,few,15,TRBJ2-7,TGTGCCAGCAGCGTAGGTTGGGGACAGTCGGGAGAGCAGTACTTC,CASSVGWGQSGEQYF
TRBD1,TRBV7-8,many,16,TRBJ1-2,TGTGCCAGCGCACGAGGGGACAGCCGGCGGAACTATGGCTACACCTTC,CASARGDSRRNYGYTF
NA,TRBV7-2,NA,15,TRBJ2-1,TGTGCCAGCAGCTTAGAAATAGCGTCCTACAATGAGCAGTTCTTC,CASSLEIASYNEQFF
TRBD1,TRBV18,NA,12,TRBJ1-1,TGTGCCAGCTCACCGGGACAGGGTGAAGCTTTCTTT,CASSPGQGEAFF
NA,TRBV19,NA,13,TRBJ2-7,TGTGCCAGTAGTACCCGGACTTTGGCCGAGCAGTACTTC,CASSTRTLAEQYF
TRBD2,TRBV7-7,many,15,TRBJ2-3,TGTGCTAGCAGCTTAGGACTAGCGGGAACAGATACGCAGTATTTT,CASSLGLAGTDTQYF
NA,TRBV6-2/TRBV6-3,NA,12,TRBJ1-1,TGTGCCAGCAGTTATGTACAGGGAGGAGCTTTCTTT,CASSYVQGGAFF
TRBD1,TRBV6-6,many,15,TRBJ1-4,TGTGCCAGCAGTTACCAGGGGGCCGCGGGGGAAAAACTGTTTTTT,CASSYQGAAGEKLFF
NA,TRBV4-3,few,14,TRBJ1-2,TGCGCCAGCAGCCAAGAGGACCCCGGATTCGGCTACACCTTC,CASSQEDPGFGYTF
NA,TRBV18,few,13,TRBJ2-1,TGTGCCAGCTCACCACGGGGGGGCGGTGAGCAGTTCTTC,CASSPRGGGEQFF
NA,TRBV6-6,NA,19,TRBJ2-7,TGTGCCACCATGAACGGCTACACAATGAGGAACCTCTACTCCTACGAGCAGTACTTC,CATMNGYTMRNLYSYEQYF
TRBD1,TRBV29-1,few,15,TRBJ2-7,TGCAGCGTTCAAATTCCGGGACAGGGGAGCGACGAGCAGTACTTC,CSVQIPGQGSDEQYF
NA,TRBV20-1,few,11,TRBJ2-1,TGCAGTGCCGATAATTACAATGAGCAGTTCTTC,CSADNYNEQFF
NA,TRBV24-1,NA,12,TRBJ2-2,TGTGCCACCAGTGATTTTCCCGGGGAGCTGTTTTTT,CATSDFPGELFF
NA,TRBV10-2,NA,16,TRBJ2-6,TGCGCCAGCAGTGAGGTAGGGGCTGGAGGGGCCAACGTCCTGACTTTC,CASSEVGAGGANVLTF
NA,TRBV3-1,many,14,TRBJ1-5,TGTGCCAGCAGCCGATCCGAAGGGAATCAGCCCCAGCATTTT,CASSRSEGNQPQHF
NA,TRBV29-1,few,14,TRBJ2-5,TGCAGCGTGGGACCGGGACACCTCCAAGAGACCCAGTACTTC,CSVGPGHLQETQYF
NA,TRBV6-2/TRBV6-3,few,15,TRBJ2-2,TGTGCCAGCTCTGCCACCAGGACGAACACCGGGGAGCTGTTTTTT,CASSATRTNTGELFF
NA,TRBV27,many,18,TRBJ2-1,TGTGCCACCCGGGGAGTGGCTGCCAATTCCTACTCCTACAATGAGCAGTTCTTC,CATRGVAANSYSYNEQFF
TRBD2,TRBV15,NA,20,TRBJ2-5,TGTGCCACCAGCAGAGATTTGGTAGTAACTAGCGGGGGTCTCCAAGAGACCCAGTACTTC,CATSRDLVVTSGGLQETQYF
NA,TRBV5-5,NA,15,TRBJ2-7,TGTGCCAGCAGCCAAAACCCCGGGACCCACTACGAGCAGTACTTC,CASSQNPGTHYEQYF
NA,TRBV18,few,15,TRBJ2-7,TGTGCCAGCTCACGTAGGCGGGGCTCCTCGGGGGAGCAGTACTTC,CASSRRRGSSGEQYF
NA,TRBV11-2,many,15,TRBJ1-4,TGTGCCAGCAGCGTCTCGTTCGCAACTAATGAAAAACTGTTTTTT,CASSVSFATNEKLFF
NA,TRBV15,few,15,TRBJ1-5,TGTGCCACCAGCAGAGATCGGACAGCCAATCAGCCCCAGCATTTT,CATSRDRTANQPQHF
TRBD1,TRBV29-1,many,14,TRBJ2-1,TGCAGCGTTGATAGGACAGGGGCCTACAATGAGCAGTTCTTC,CSVDRTGAYNEQFF
NA,TRBV28,NA,17,TRBJ1-2,TGTGCCAGCAGTTTACTTTCGGCGCATCCAGCTAACTATGGCTACACCTTC,CASSLLSAHPANYGYTF
NA,TRBV4-3,few,17,TRBJ2-3,TGCGCCAGCAGCCAAGATAGTGGCGAAGGGGGTGTTGATACGCAGTATTTT,CASSQDSGEGGVDTQYF
TRBD2,TRBV4-2,NA,16,TRBJ2-7,TGTGCCAGCAGCCAAGATAAGGCTAGCGGGAGTTACGAGCAGTACTTC,CASSQDKASGSYEQYF
NA,TRBV7-3,many,11,TRBJ1-2,TGTGCCAGCAGGGGCAGCTATGGCTACACCTTC,CASRGSYGYTF
NA,TRBV27,NA,14,TRBJ1-1,TGTGCCAGCAGTCCCCGACACCAGAACACTGAAGCTTTCTTT,CASSPRHQNTEAFF
NA,TRBV20-1,few,10,TRBJ1-2,TGCACCCAGGGGAACTATGGCTACACCTTC,CTQGNYGYTF
NA,TRBV3-1,few,16,TRBJ1-4,TGTGCCAGCAGCCACAATAACCTGGGGGCTAATGAAAAACTGTTTTTT,CASSHNNLGANEKLFF
NA,TRBV20-1,many,13,TRBJ2-2,TGCAGTGCGAAGCGACAGCCATTAGGGGAGCTGTTTTTT,CSAKRQPLGELFF
TRBD1,TRBV12-3/TRBV12-4,NA,12,TRBJ2-7,TGTGCCAGCAGGAAGACAGGGGTCGAGCAGTACTTC,CASRKTGVEQYF
NA,TRBV7-8,NA,16,TRBJ2-6,TGTGCCAGCAGCTTCGCTTTAAATTCTGGGGCCAACGTCCTGACTTTC,CASSFALNSGANVLTF
TRBD2,TRBV6-2/TRBV6-3,few,14,TRBJ2-7,TGTGCCAGCAGCCCCCCTAGCGGGAGTGGCGAGCAGTACTTC,CASSPPSGSGEQYF